These 25 T cell receptor beta chains originate from one sample sequenced in a study of immune heterogeneity within non-small cell lung tumors. Bulk tumor gDNA, about 630 ng per sample, served as the TCR template. Surgeons took several biopsies per primary tumor, spaced far apart, during surgery. With untreated, newly diagnosed non-small cell lung cancer, the patients went on to undergo curative surgery. The authors amplified TCR beta CDR3 by multiplex PCR with 32 V and 13 J primers. Using its own MiXCR run on the multiplex PCR reads, TCRdb lists one record per CDR3 protein. In the table there are about 5,700 distinct CDR3 sequences, roughly 23% of which are singletons. Sequenced input: lung tumor tissue. Receptors were obtained from a woman aged 55-69 years with non-small cell lung cancer.

This clonotype is categorized as large. The rearrangement joins TRBV12-3 or TRBV12-4 to TRBJ1-4; D is unclear. V shed 4 bases and J shed 10 bases, with 16 bases lying between them. The length of the CDR3 is 14 residues. CDR3 loop: CASSWVLDKGKLFF. In DNA form, the CDR3 reads TGTGCCAGCAGTTGGGTCCTAGATAAGGGAAAACTGTTTTTT.

J is TRBJ1-2 and V is TRBV28; D is possibly TRBD1 (5 bases). Germline values: CDR1 MDHEN, CDR2 SYDVKM. Trimming pared 8 bases from V and 7 bases from J, leaving 14 bases between. CDR3 size: 12 residues. Here the CDR3 reads CASGPGMGGYTF. The CDR3 bases are TGTGCCAGCGGACCAGGGATGGGTGGCTACACCTTC.

This clonotype is classed as medium-sized (0.01 to 0.1%). The chain carries TRBV6-1 and TRBJ2-1; maybe TRBD2 (8 bases). V was trimmed by 5 bases and J by 6 bases, leaving 17 bases between them. Germline CDR1 and CDR2: MNHNS and SASEGT. CDR3 length: 15 amino acids. This CDR3 is CASSKDSGTANEQFF. CDR3 bases: TGTGCCAGCAGTAAGGATAGCGGGACAGCCAATGAGCAGTTCTTC.

This clonotype was counted between two and nine times. The chain is built from TRBV29-1 and TRBJ2-1; 9 positions match TRBD1. The CDR3 is made up of 12 amino acids. The germline CDR1 and CDR2 sequences are SQVTM and ANQGSEA. The V segment lost 5 bases and the J segment 7 bases; nucleotides outside the gene matches: 3. CDR3 sequence (DNA): TGCAGCGTTAGACAGGGGGGAAATGAGCAGTTCTTC. Its protein product is CSVRQGGNEQFF.

This clonotype has ten or more counts. The chain is built from TRBV19 and TRBJ2-5; TRBD1 agrees at 10 bases. There are 14 residues in the CDR3. Germline CDR1 LNHDA, CDR2 SQIVND (reference sequence). The junction had 6 bases not matched to a gene; V was cut back by 6 bases and J by 5 bases. The CDR3 DNA follows: TGTGCCAGTAGCCCGACAGGGGGCGCGGAGACCCAGTACTTC. This sequence encodes CASSPTGGAETQYF.

The rearrangement links TRBV27 to TRBJ2-1; perhaps TRBD2 as D (5 bases). Germline-derived CDR1 and CDR2 are MNHEY and SMNVEV (reference sequence). V lost 10 bases, J lost 8 bases, and 21 bases lay in between. This CDR3 is built from 14 residues. CDR3 sequence: CATIRETGFHEQFF. CDR3 sequence (DNA): TGTGCCACCATACGGGAAACTGGGTTTCATGAGCAGTTCTTC.

The sample holds a few counts of this clonotype. The CDR3 DNA is TGTGCCAGCAGCCCGGACAGGGGAAAAGCTTTCTTT. Translated: CASSPDRGKAFF. The genes are TRBV5-5 and TRBJ1-1; 9 nucleotides align to TRBD1. This CDR3 spans 12 amino acids. J lost 9 bases, V lost 4 bases, and 4 bases had no gene match. CDR1 and CDR2 (germline): SGHKS, YYEKEE (reference sequence).

This clonotype was seen only a few times. One junction end does not reproduce the germline sequence, and a read error may be involved. V and J are TRBV6-1 and TRBJ2-1; 10 nucleotides match TRBD2. The CDR3 sequence is 15 residues long. CDR1 and CDR2 from the germline V gene are MNHNS and SASEGT. The CDR3 region is CASSPRTSGYNKQFF. CDR3 sequence (DNA): TGTGCCAGCAGTCCCCGGACTAGCGGTTACAATAAGCAGTTCTTC.

This clonotype ranks as medium-sized. The gene calls are TRBV6-5 and TRBJ2-7; 13 bases are shared with TRBD2. Germline V CDR1 and CDR2: MNHEY, SVGAGI. Trimming at V came to 0 bases and at J to 7 bases, leaving 12 bases not matched to a gene. The CDR3 sequence is 18 residues long. This CDR3 reads CASSYSLRGLAGVFEQYF. DNA for the CDR3: TGTGCCAGCAGTTACTCCCTGAGAGGACTAGCGGGAGTGTTTGAGCAGTACTTC.

This clonotype is medium-sized (0.01 to 0.1%) in the sample. V gene TRBV12-3 or TRBV12-4 combines with J gene TRBJ2-5, with TRBD2 matching over 9 bases. With 7 bases clipped from V and 5 bases from J, the junction kept 11 bases outside the gene matches. The CDR3 has 15 residues. The CDR3 loop is CASKQGLAVSETQYF. The CDR3 bases are TGTGCCAGCAAGCAGGGACTAGCTGTTTCGGAGACCCAGTACTTC.

Points on this clonotype: This may arise from a read error, as a much more abundant clone is one base away. The CDR3 DNA reads TGTGCCGTCAGTGAGGTTCGGGGATCTGGCTACACCTTC. Protein sequence: CAVSEVRGSGYTF. This chain uses TRBV10-3 with TRBJ1-2; D ambiguous. The CDR3 covers 13 residues. CDR1 is ENHRY, CDR2 SYGVKD, per germline.

With regard to this clonotype: A much larger clone lies a single base off, so this may be a read error. The chain uses TRBV6-1 and TRBJ2-1; D is uncertain. V lost 5 bases and J 3 bases, leaving 11 bases between the germline ends. The V gene's germline CDR1 is MNHNS and CDR2 SASEGT. The CDR3 runs 14 residues. The CDR3 DNA is TGTGCCAGCAGTCGGGCTAGTGGCTACAATGAGCAGTTCTTC. It is translated as CASSRASGYNEQFF.

This sequence joins TRBV14 and TRBJ1-1; the D is unclear. Trimming stripped 4 bases from V and 4 bases from J, with 13 bases between. Germline CDR1 SGHDN, CDR2 FVKESK. The CDR3 is 14 amino acids. CDR3 amino acids: CASSPPTDRTEAFF. CDR3 in DNA: TGTGCCAGCAGCCCCCCGACCGACCGCACTGAAGCTTTCTTT.

This clonotype came up many times. The chain has TRBV20-1 and TRBJ2-1, with D unresolved. Germline CDR1 is DFQATT and CDR2 is SNEGSKA (reference sequence). V was trimmed by 0 bases and J by 7 bases, leaving 13 bases between them. The CDR3 has 14 residues. The CDR3 here is CSARDFSSGNEQFF. CDR3 coding DNA: TGCAGTGCTAGAGATTTTTCGTCTGGGAATGAGCAGTTCTTC.

V gene TRBV5-6 combines with J gene TRBJ1-6; TRBD1 matches at 8 bases. After removal of 4 bases from V and 7 bases from J, the junction contained 7 bases not matched to a gene. Germline V gene sequence: CDR1 SGHDT, CDR2 YYEEEE. The CDR3 is made up of 15 amino acids. This CDR3 is CASSPTGEGNSPLHF. The CDR3 region has the DNA TGTGCCAGCAGCCCGACAGGGGAAGGAAATTCACCCCTCCACTTT.

In this sample, this clonotype is medium-sized (0.01 to 0.1%). This chain connects TRBV9 to TRBJ2-7; TRBD2 matches 7 bases. In germline, CDR1 is SGDLS, CDR2 YYNGEE. V was pared by 2 bases and J by 3 bases, with 8 bases of the junction left unmatched. This CDR3 is built from 15 residues. The CDR3 sequence is CASSVDAGAVYEQYF. The CDR3 DNA follows: TGTGCCAGCAGCGTGGACGCGGGAGCTGTCTACGAGCAGTACTTC.

By share, this clonotype counts as medium-sized. The genes are TRBV27 and TRBJ1-1; a weak D match, TRBD1 (5 bases). V was pared by 1 base and J by 3 bases, with 12 bases between. Germline V lookup: CDR1 MNHEY, CDR2 SMNVEV (reference sequence). CDR3 length: 15 residues. This CDR3 reads CASSLFGARDTEAFF. In DNA, the CDR3 is TGTGCCAGCAGTTTATTCGGGGCAAGGGACACTGAAGCTTTCTTT.

CDR3 bases: TGCGCCAGCAAGAGGGGCGCAAGTACTGAAGCTTTCTTT. It translates to CASKRGASTEAFF. The chain uses TRBV4-1 and TRBJ1-1; possible D gene TRBD1, 5 bases. V gave up 7 bases and J gave up 5 bases, with 14 bases separating them. The CDR3 loop spans 13 amino acids. Germline CDR1 and CDR2: MGHRA and YSYEKL.

This clonotype occurred many times. The chain joins TRBV9 to TRBJ2-5; a weak D match, TRBD2 (6 bases). V lost 2 bases and J 2 bases, leaving 13 bases between the germline ends. The CDR3 spans 15 residues. Germline assignment: CDR1 SGDLS and CDR2 YYNGEE. In DNA, the CDR3 is TGTGCCAGCAGCGTCCATAGCGGACATCAAGAGACCCAGTACTTC. Encoded protein: CASSVHSGHQETQYF.

This clonotype showed up just a few times. The V gene is TRBV20-1, the J gene TRBJ2-5; 7 bases match TRBD1. V dropped 3 bases and J dropped 4; count of bases not matched to a gene: 8. Per germline, CDR1 DFQATT and CDR2 SNEGSKA (reference sequence). This CDR3 is 14 amino acids long. The CDR3 nucleotides are TGCAGTGCTAGCCAAACAGGGGTGATAGAGACCCAGTACTTC. Translated: CSASQTGVIETQYF.

Many counts were recorded for this clonotype. J is TRBJ2-5 and V is TRBV27; D possibly corresponds to TRBD1 (6 bases). In germline, CDR1 is MNHEY, CDR2 SMNVEV (reference sequence). Trimming removed 4 bases from V and 5 bases from J, with 17 bases in between. CDR3 length: 15 amino acids. CDR3 protein: CASSSITQGWETQYF. CDR3 sequence (DNA): TGTGCCAGCAGTTCAATAACACAGGGTTGGGAGACCCAGTACTTC.

Points on this clonotype: The CDR3 does not end in the conserved phenylalanine or tryptophan, so this is likely a read error. The DNA is omitted, as the CDR3 cannot be located on it reliably, and the CDR3 follows TCRdb's listing. CDR3 protein: CASSFYAGTSFEQYFGP. V and J are TRBV5-1 and TRBJ2-3; the D segment call TRBD2 is taken from the table without a DNA check. The CDR3 length equals 17 residues, ends included. The V gene's germline CDR1 is SGHRS and CDR2 YFSETQ.

This clonotype occurred many times. The chain combines TRBV2 with TRBJ1-2; TRBD1 aligns across 9 bases. The V and J ends lost 2 bases and 2 bases, in that order; junction bases with no gene match: 12. The CDR3 is 18 residues long. CDR1 is SNHLY, CDR2 FYNNEI, per germline. The CDR3 DNA reads as TGTGCCAGCAGTGAATACGGGGGGGGGACAGGGAGGAACTATGGCTACACCTTC. It is translated as CASSEYGGGTGRNYGYTF.

About this clonotype: Just one base apart from a much larger clone, this may be a read error. The chain recombines TRBV28 with TRBJ2-7; TRBD2 agrees at 10 bases. The germline gives CDR1 MDHEN, CDR2 SYDVKM. The CDR3 extends over 19 amino acids. CDR3 in amino acids: CAGSLSSESGLAVFYEQYF. CDR3 sequence (DNA): TGTGCCGGCAGTTTATCCAGTGAATCCGGACTAGCGGTATTCTACGAGCAGTACTTC.

This chain uses TRBV18 with TRBJ2-7; TRBD1 matches at 8 bases. J lost 5 bases, V lost 3 bases, and 12 bases had no gene match. The length of the CDR3 is 16 residues. Germline CDR1 is KGHSH and CDR2 is LQKENI. The chain's CDR3 is CASSPQGHTGGHEQYF. The CDR3 DNA reads as TGTGCCAGCTCACCTCAAGGGCATACAGGGGGACACGAGCAGTACTTC.